A single sample is the source of the 26 T cell receptor beta chains below, sequenced in a study of blood T cell repertoires in COVID-19. TCRdb's copy holds only in-frame clones and misses some; the assay was immunoSEQ multiplex PCR. The sample lists roughly 200,000 clones; around 94% were seen once. The sequenced sample was peripheral blood. The receptors here all came from a young man with COVID-19, enrolled during active disease.

The J gene is TRBJ1-2, the V gene TRBV2, with unresolved D. Trimming removed 7 bases from V and 3 bases from J, with 6 bases in between. CDR1 and CDR2 (germline): SNHLY, FYNNEI. The CDR3 spans 11 residues. CDR3 sequence reads: CASTGDYGYTF. The CDR3 nucleotides are TGTGCCAGCACCGGGGACTATGGCTACACCTTC.

The gene calls are TRBV27 and TRBJ1-1; the D gene is possibly TRBD1 (5 bases). This CDR3 contains 17 residues. CDR1 MNHEY and CDR2 SMNVEV come from the germline V gene (reference sequence). Trimming removed 2 bases from V and 2 bases from J, with 18 bases in between. CDR3 sequence (DNA): TGTGCCAGCAGTTTAGGGCCTATTCGACAGCTCAACACTGAAGCTTTCTTT. Its protein is CASSLGPIRQLNTEAFF.

This clone appeared once. The rearrangement joins TRBV10-2 to TRBJ2-2, with a weak D call TRBD2 (7 bases). The CDR3 has 16 amino acids. The germline V and J ends were trimmed by 6 bases and 8 bases, with 22 bases remaining between them. The germline V gene has CDR1 WSHSY and CDR2 SAAADI. CDR3 nucleotides: TGCGCCAGCAGGGCCCATCTGGGGGGGCCATCTGGGGAGCTGTTTTTT. It yields the protein CASRAHLGGPSGELFF.

This chain uses TRBV7-6 with TRBJ1-1; maybe TRBD1 (6 bases). The CDR3 has 14 residues. Trimming pared 1 base from V and 0 bases from J, leaving 6 bases between. In germline, CDR1 is SGHVS, CDR2 FNYEAQ. The CDR3 spells CASSLGQVNTEAFF. CDR3 bases: TGTGCCAGCAGCTTAGGACAGGTGAACACTGAAGCTTTCTTT. The full variable domain, in which reference TRBV7-6 and TRBJ1-1 provide the parts outside the CDR3, is GAGVSQSPRYKVTKRGQDVALRCDPISGHVSLYWYRQALGQGPEFLTYFNYEAQQDKSGLPNDRFSAERPEGSISTLTIQRTEQRDSAMYRCASSLGQVNTEAFFGQGTRLTVV.

The chain employs TRBV11-2 and TRBJ1-1; D is perhaps TRBD1 (6 bases). The CDR3 is made up of 14 amino acids. V dropped 5 bases and J dropped 7 bases, with 17 bases sitting between them. Germline V CDR1 and CDR2: SGHAT, FQNNGV. The CDR3 DNA is TGTGCCAGCAGCGCGGACAGAGGGGTCGGTGAAGCTTTCTTT. Its translation: CASSADRGVGEAFF.

This chain joins TRBV9 and TRBJ1-3, with D possibly matching TRBD1 (5 bases). The CDR3 sequence is 14 residues long. V was trimmed by 6 bases and J by 0 bases, leaving 10 bases between them. Germline V gene data show CDR1 as SGDLS and CDR2 as YYNGEE. The chain's CDR3 is CASTTGGSGNTIYF. In DNA, the CDR3 is TGTGCCAGCACCACCGGGGGCTCTGGAAACACCATATATTTT.

V and J are TRBV19 and TRBJ1-5, with TRBD1 matching over 9 bases. J was trimmed by 7 bases and V by 8 bases; bases with no gene match: 21. The length of the CDR3 is 18 residues. Germline V gives CDR1 LNHDA, CDR2 SQIVND (reference sequence). The CDR3 nucleotides read TGTGCCAGTGCCCAAGGGTATTGGACAGGGGTGGTTTCGCAGCCCCAGCATTTT. Translating gives CASAQGYWTGVVSQPQHF.

The rearrangement links TRBV6-2 or TRBV6-3 to TRBJ2-7, with D tentatively TRBD2 (6 bases). Trimming stripped 6 bases from V and 2 bases from J, with 8 bases between. The germline gives CDR1 MNHEY, CDR2 SVGEGT. The CDR3 totals 12 residues. The CDR3 spells CASSSGAYEQYF. As DNA, the CDR3 is TGTGCCAGCAGCTCGGGGGCCTACGAGCAGTACTTC.

This clone showed up just a few times. V is TRBV3-1 (or the pseudogene TRBV3-2) and J is TRBJ1-6, with 7 bases aligning to TRBD1. The V and J ends lost 2 bases and 4 bases, in that order; junction bases with no gene match: 5. Germline values: CDR1 LGHDT, CDR2 YNNKEL (reference sequence). The CDR3 covers 16 residues. The CDR3 loop reads CASSQRQGTYNSPLHF. The CDR3 nucleotides are TGTGCCAGCAGCCAAAGACAGGGCACTTATAATTCACCCCTCCACTTT.

The J gene is TRBJ2-2, the V gene TRBV5-1; 9 nucleotides line up with TRBD1. V was pared by 4 bases and J by 6 bases, with 4 bases of the junction left unmatched. This CDR3 contains 14 residues. Germline V gives CDR1 SGHRS, CDR2 YFSETQ. This CDR3 is CASSRGQGPGELFF. The CDR3 region has the DNA TGCGCCAGCAGCAGGGGACAGGGCCCCGGGGAGCTGTTTTTT.

J is TRBJ1-2 and V is TRBV9, with 7 bases fitting TRBD1. In germline, CDR1 is SGDLS, CDR2 YYNGEE. The CDR3 is 15 residues long. The ends lost 0 bases at V and 2 bases at J; junction bases unmatched: 4. CDR3 region: CASSVGGRGNYGYTF. DNA for the CDR3: TGTGCCAGCAGCGTAGGAGGCAGGGGGAACTATGGCTACACCTTC.

This clone was seen a few times. The genes are TRBV29-1 and TRBJ1-6, with a weak D call TRBD1 (5 bases). The CDR3 extends over 13 amino acids. From germline, CDR1 is SQVTM and CDR2 ANQGSEA. V was cut by 5 bases and J by 7 bases, with 12 bases left in between. CDR3 region: CSVSVDTNSPLHF. DNA of the CDR3: TGCAGCGTTAGCGTGGACACCAATTCACCCCTCCACTTT.

The rearrangement links TRBV7-2 to TRBJ2-2; 9 bases align to TRBD2. The CDR3 contains 15 residues. With V trimmed by 3 bases and J by 1 base, 0 bases remained unmatched. Per the germline V gene, CDR1 is SGHTA and CDR2 is FQGNSA. The chain's CDR3 is CASSFSGGNTGELFF. Written as DNA, the CDR3 is TGTGCCAGCAGCTTTAGCGGGGGGAACACCGGGGAGCTGTTTTTT.

The V and J genes are TRBV7-9 and TRBJ2-7; D possibly corresponds to TRBD1 (6 bases). CDR3 length equals 13 residues. V lost 5 bases and J lost 7, with 15 bases in between. CDR1 is SEHNR, CDR2 FQNEAQ, per germline (reference sequence). As DNA, the CDR3 is TGTGCCAGCAGCCGGGACACCGAGGGGGAGCAGTACTTC. Translation gives CASSRDTEGEQYF.

The count of this clone is one. The chain uses TRBV29-1 and TRBJ1-1; 9 nucleotides match TRBD1. CDR1 is SQVTM and CDR2 is ANQGSEA in the germline V gene. Trimming removed 7 bases from V and 0 bases from J; junction bases left unmatched: 12. There are 16 residues in the CDR3. The CDR3 spells CSAGPRDREVNTEAFF. The CDR3 DNA reads as TGCAGCGCCGGTCCCCGGGACAGGGAGGTGAACACTGAAGCTTTCTTT.

The rearrangement joins TRBV25-1 to TRBJ2-1; 8 bases are a match to TRBD1. Trimming cost V 8 bases and J 3 bases; bases outside gene matches: 3. This CDR3 has 13 amino acids. CDR1 MGHDK and CDR2 SYGVNS come from the germline V gene. Here the CDR3 reads CASQDRGYNEQFF. The CDR3 DNA sequence: TGTGCCAGCCAAGACAGGGGCTACAATGAGCAGTTCTTC.

The chain couples TRBV19 to TRBJ2-1; TRBD2 matches at 7 bases. The length of the CDR3 is 14 residues. Germline assignment: CDR1 LNHDA and CDR2 SQIVND (reference sequence). Germline trimming cut 6 bases from V and 7 bases from J; bases unmatched to any gene: 9. CDR3 in DNA: TGTGCCAGTAGAACCTTCGGGGGGAGGAATGAGCAGTTCTTC. Its translation: CASRTFGGRNEQFF.

The CDR3 DNA reads as TGTGCCAGCTCACCTTCGGCCGGGGAGCTGTTTTTT. Its protein is CASSPSAGELFF. The chain joins TRBV18 to TRBJ2-2; D not resolved. In germline, CDR1 is KGHSH, CDR2 LQKENI. This CDR3 region has 12 residues. V lost 3 bases to trimming and J lost 6 bases, with 5 bases between them.

CDR3 region: CAISVWEGVYEQYF. For the CDR3, the DNA is TGTGCCATCAGTGTTTGGGAGGGGGTCTACGAGCAGTACTTC. The chain combines TRBV10-3 with TRBJ2-7, with TRBD2 as a possible D gene (7 bases). Trimming took off 4 bases at V and 3 bases at J, with 13 bases between the two ends. From germline, CDR1 is ENHRY and CDR2 SYGVKD. This CDR3 region has 14 residues.

This clone was detected once. V gene TRBV2 combines with J gene TRBJ1-6; D is unclear. Germline V gene lookup returns CDR1 SNHLY and CDR2 FYNNEI. The CDR3 extends over 12 amino acids. V gave up 7 bases and J gave up 6 bases, with 7 bases separating them. The CDR3 sequence: CASKDSNSPLHF. CDR3 DNA sequence: TGTGCCAGCAAAGACTCTAATTCACCCCTCCACTTT. The variable domain in full, with the rest retrieved from reference TRBV2 and TRBJ1-6, is EPEVTQTPSHQVTQMGQEVILRCVPISNHLYFYWYRQILGQKVEFLVSFYNNEISEKSEIFDDQFSVERPDGSNFTLKIRSTKLEDSAMYFCASKDSNSPLHFGNGTRLTVT.

This chain joins TRBV7-9 and TRBJ1-2; TRBD1 might be the D (6 bases). The CDR3 length is 15 residues. Trimming stripped 4 bases from V and 4 bases from J, with 16 bases between. Germline-derived CDR1 and CDR2 are SEHNR and FQNEAQ (reference sequence). DNA of the CDR3: TGTGCCAGCAGCTCTCTTACAGGGTTTGGCTATGGCTACACCTTC. Its protein product is CASSSLTGFGYGYTF.

The gene calls are TRBV3-1 (or the pseudogene TRBV3-2) and TRBJ2-1, with TRBD2 matching 14 bases. CDR3 size: 18 residues. Trimming took 0 bases from V and 4 from J; bases not matched to a gene: 5. Germline-derived CDR1 and CDR2 are LGHDT and YNNKEL (reference sequence). The chain's CDR3 is CASSQEGTSGGSYNEQFF. CDR3 coding DNA: TGTGCCAGCAGCCAAGAAGGGACTAGCGGGGGATCTTACAATGAGCAGTTCTTC.

This chain joins TRBV5-1 and TRBJ2-1; 9 bases are shared with TRBD2. Trimming took 0 bases from V and 6 from J; bases not matched to a gene: 13. Germline CDR1 and CDR2: SGHRS and YFSETQ. CDR3 size: 18 residues. CDR3 sequence reads: CASSLVGGGALLGNEQFF. The CDR3 coding sequence is TGCGCCAGCAGCTTGGTAGGCGGGGGGGCTCTCCTAGGCAATGAGCAGTTCTTC.

In its sample, this clone was seen once. The chain employs TRBV13 and TRBJ2-3, with 8 nucleotides matching TRBD2. The V gene end was trimmed by 2 bases and the J gene end by 6 bases; junction bases not matched to a gene: 7. Looked up from germline, CDR1 is PRHDT and CDR2 is FYEKMQ (reference sequence). The CDR3 length is 15 residues. The chain's CDR3 is CASSLNKAGGDTQYF. Here the CDR3 DNA reads TGTGCCAGCAGCTTAAATAAGGCGGGGGGCGATACGCAGTATTTT.

The chain is built from TRBV5-1 and TRBJ2-2; 9 positions agree with TRBD2. Germline trimming cut 2 bases from V and 1 base from J; bases unmatched to any gene: 0. CDR3 length: 15 amino acids. Germline lookup yields CDR1 SGHRS and CDR2 YFSETQ. CDR3 in DNA: TGCGCCAGCAGCTTACTAGCGGGGAACACCGGGGAGCTGTTTTTT. Translated: CASSLLAGNTGELFF.

The chain has TRBV5-1 and TRBJ1-3; tentative D call: TRBD1 (6 bases). Between the trimmed V and J ends, which lost 2 bases and 0 bases, there was a span of 15 bases. The CDR3 is 17 amino acids. Germline loops: CDR1 SGHRS, CDR2 YFSETQ. The CDR3 region is CASSLQGPTPSGNTIYF. The CDR3 coding sequence is TGCGCCAGCAGCTTACAGGGCCCAACCCCCTCTGGAAACACCATATATTTT. The full variable domain, with the rest looked up from reference TRBV5-1 and TRBJ1-3, is KAGVTQTPRYLIKTRGQQVTLSCSPISGHRSVSWYQQTPGQGLQFLFEYFSETQRNKGNFPGRFSGRQFSNSRSEMNVSTLELGDSALYLCASSLQGPTPSGNTIYFGEGSWLTVV.